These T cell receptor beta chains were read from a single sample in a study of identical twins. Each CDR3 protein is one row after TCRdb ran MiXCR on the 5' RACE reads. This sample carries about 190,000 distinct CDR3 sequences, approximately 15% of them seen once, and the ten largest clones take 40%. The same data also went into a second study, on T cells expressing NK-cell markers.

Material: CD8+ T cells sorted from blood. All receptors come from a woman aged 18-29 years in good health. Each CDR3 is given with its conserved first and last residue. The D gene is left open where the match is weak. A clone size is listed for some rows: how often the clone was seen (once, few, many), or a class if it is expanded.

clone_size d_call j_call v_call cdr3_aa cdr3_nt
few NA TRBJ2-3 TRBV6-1 CASRQETVTDTQYF TGTGCCAGCAGACAAGAGACAGTTACAGATACGCAGTATTTT
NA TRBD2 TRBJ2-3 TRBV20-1 CSARGGRHGPPDTQYF TGCAGTGCTAGGGGCGGGAGACACGGGCCCCCAGATACGCAGTATTTT
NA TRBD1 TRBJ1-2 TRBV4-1 CASSIRDSANYGYTF TGCGCCAGCAGCATACGGGACAGTGCTAACTATGGCTACACCTTC
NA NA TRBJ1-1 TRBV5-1 CASSPLEGGFRAFF TGCGCCAGCAGCCCCCTGGAGGGAGGGTTCAGAGCTTTCTTT
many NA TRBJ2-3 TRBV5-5 CATFAYFTDTQYF TGTGCCACCTTCGCGTACTTCACAGATACGCAGTATTTT
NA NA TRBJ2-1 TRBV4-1 CASSYRDRYSYNEQFF TGCGCCAGCAGCTATCGGGACCGATATTCCTACAATGAGCAGTTCTTC
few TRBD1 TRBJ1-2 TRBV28 CASSGDRGKGYTF TGTGCCAGCAGTGGCGACAGGGGCAAGGGCTACACCTTC
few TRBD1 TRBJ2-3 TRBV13 CASSLAEGALTDTQYF TGTGCCAGCAGCTTGGCCGAGGGGGCCCTCACAGATACGCAGTATTTT
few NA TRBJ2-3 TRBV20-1 CSADIGADTQYF TGCAGTGCGGACATCGGGGCAGATACGCAGTATTTT
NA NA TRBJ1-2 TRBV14 CASSTGDIPFNYGYTF TGTGCCAGCAGTACCGGGGATATACCTTTTAACTATGGCTACACCTTC
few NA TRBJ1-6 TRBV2 CASRTVSSYNSPLHF TGTGCCAGCAGGACGGTGAGCTCCTATAATTCACCCCTCCACTTT
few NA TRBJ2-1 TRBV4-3 CASSQVGVPRNEQFF TGCGCCAGCAGCCAAGTGGGAGTTCCTAGAAATGAGCAGTTCTTC
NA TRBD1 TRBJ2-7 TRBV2 CAINLGGRLYEQYF TGTGCCATCAATTTAGGGGGCCGGCTCTACGAGCAGTACTTC
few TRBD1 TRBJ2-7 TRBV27 CASSFSGQGSYEQYF TGTGCCAGCAGTTTTTCGGGACAGGGTTCTTACGAGCAGTACTTC
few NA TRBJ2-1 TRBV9 CASSALQFGEQFF TGTGCCAGCAGCGCCCTCCAATTCGGCGAGCAGTTCTTC
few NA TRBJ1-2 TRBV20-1 CSARVEQDYGYTF TGCAGTGCTAGAGTTGAGCAGGACTATGGCTACACCTTC
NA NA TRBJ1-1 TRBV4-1 CASSQVEGGVNTEAFF TGCGCCAGCAGCCAGGTCGAGGGTGGAGTAAACACTGAAGCTTTCTTT
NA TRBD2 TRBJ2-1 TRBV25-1 CASSELRVAGDEQFF TGTGCCAGCAGTGAACTCCGAGTAGCGGGGGATGAGCAGTTCTTC
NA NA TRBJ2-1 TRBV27 CASSLLDTPNNEQFF TGTGCCAGCAGTTTATTGGACACCCCAAACAATGAGCAGTTCTTC
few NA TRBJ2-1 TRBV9 CASSVVRGLGYNEQFF TGTGCCAGCAGCGTAGTGCGCGGGCTTGGCTACAATGAGCAGTTCTTC
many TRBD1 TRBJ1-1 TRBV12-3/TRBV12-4 CASSPDRHTEAFF TGTGCCAGCAGTCCGGACAGGCATACTGAAGCTTTCTTT
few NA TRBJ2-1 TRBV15 CATSRLRPEQFF TGTGCCACCAGCAGACTTAGACCTGAGCAGTTCTTC
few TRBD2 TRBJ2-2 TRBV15 CATSNRRLAGITGELFF TGTGCCACCAGCAACCGCCGACTAGCGGGAATCACCGGGGAGCTGTTTTTT
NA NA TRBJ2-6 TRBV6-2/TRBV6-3 CASSYSIGRGSGANVLTF TGTGCCAGCAGTTACTCGATAGGGCGGGGCTCTGGGGCCAACGTCCTGACTTTC
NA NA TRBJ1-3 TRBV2 CASSELVVGNTIYF TGTGCCAGCAGTGAATTGGTAGTCGGAAACACCATATATTTT
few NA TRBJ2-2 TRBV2 CATSGGSIPTGELFF TGTGCCACTTCCGGTGGGTCCATACCCACCGGGGAGCTGTTTTTT
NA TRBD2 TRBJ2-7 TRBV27 CATAPGRAYEQYF TGTGCCACCGCGCCGGGGAGGGCCTACGAGCAGTACTTC
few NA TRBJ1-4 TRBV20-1 CSRIRLGDEKLFF TGCAGTCGTATCCGCCTTGGGGATGAAAAACTGTTTTTT
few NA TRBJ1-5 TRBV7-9 CASSPSVDNQPQHF TGTGCCAGCAGCCCATCCGTTGACAATCAGCCCCAGCATTTT